This TCR beta chain was captured by sequencing in a study of blood T cell repertoires in COVID-19. TCRdb's copy holds only in-frame clones and misses some; the assay was immunoSEQ multiplex PCR. Among around 340,000 clones listed, approximately 83% were seen once. CDR3 size: 15 residues. Germline CDR1 is SGHAT and CDR2 is FQNNGV. Trimming stripped 1 base from V and 1 base from J, with 10 bases between. Residents of under 25 US areas, aged roughly 18 to 89 years, made up the participants. Clinical history as reported by participants underpinned cohort assignment. The origin of this receptor is a woman aged 35 to 49 with acute COVID-19. J is TRBJ2-5 and V is TRBV11-2; weak D call: TRBD2 (5 bases). The source material was PBMCs or T cells enriched from blood (not recorded which). CDR3 coding DNA: TGTGCCAGCAGCTTAGCGGGGAAATTCCAAGAGACCCAGTACTTC. This encodes CASSLAGKFQETQYF.